This T cell receptor beta chain stems from a study of Graves' ophthalmopathy and Graves' hyperthyroidism. Findings of the study overall: The majority of expanded thyroid clonotypes above 0.001 frequency also occurred in blood.

Amplification targeted the TCR beta CDR3 regions, with RNA transcripts as the source material. First-round RT-PCR with HTBI primers preceded a second-round multiplex PCR. TCRdb re-analysed the multiplex PCR reads in MiXCR, keeping a single row per CDR3 protein. The repertoire includes over 150,000 distinct CDR3 sequences, 37% of them detected once, and around 5.8% sits in the top ten. With regard to this clonotype: What it binds is not known.

The source of this sequence is a woman aged 40 to 50 with Graves' ophthalmopathy. The specimen was peripheral blood.

The CDR3 nucleotides are TGTGCCAGCAGTCCTCGGACAGGAACCTATGGCTACACCTTC. It yields the protein CASSPRTGTYGYTF. This chain connects TRBV12-3 or TRBV12-4 to TRBJ1-2; TRBD1 matches at 7 bases. Trimming cost V 5 bases and J 4 bases; bases outside gene matches: 7. The CDR3 runs 14 residues.